The sequence of this TCR beta chain was determined in a study of OX40 agonist ivuxolimab in advanced cancers. Overall study context: One hepatocellular carcinoma and a couple of cutaneous melanoma patients partially responded.

Collection of blood occurred at baseline, at cycle 4 day 1, and at cycle 7 day 1. The method was immunoSEQ multiplex PCR; TCRdb's version includes in-frame clones alone and lacks a portion of them. The table includes tens of thousands of clones, over 80% detected once. Per the germline V gene, CDR1 is LGHNA and CDR2 is YNFKEQ. The CDR3 covers 15 residues. The V gene lost 0 bases and the J gene lost 5 bases, with 13 bases spanning the gap. General study points: In a subset of nonresponders, normalized T-cell clonal expansion was also low. Researchers did not establish what antigens the expanded peripheral T cells target.

As concerns this clone: Its specificity is unknown.

The chain employs TRBV4-2 and TRBJ1-2; D not resolved. The TCR comes from an adult with an advanced solid tumor such as melanoma, head and neck, liver or kidney cancer. This specimen consisted of CD4+ or CD8+ T cells sorted from blood, obtained in a trial of the OX40 agonist ivuxolimab. CDR3: CASSQETAEAYGYTF. CDR3 nucleotides: TGTGCCAGCAGCCAAGAAACTGCGGAAGCATATGGCTACACCTTC.